This T cell receptor (beta chain) was captured by sequencing in a study of ipilimumab plus nivolumab after autologous stem cell transplantation. Findings of the study overall: Per the authors, repertoire, Treg and microbiota data justify further study.

A remark on this clone: Antigen unknown.

Clones were read by immunoSEQ multiplex PCR, and TCRdb kept only the in-frame ones, dropping some. The sample includes over 75,000 clones, 83% of them seen just once. The CDR3 contains 16 residues. Between the trimmed V and J ends, which lost 1 base and 2 bases, there was a span of 15 bases. Germline CDR1 and CDR2: SGHVS and FQNEAQ. The chain joins TRBV7-8 to TRBJ2-7; D may be TRBD2 (5 bases). The TCR comes from a male donor with diffuse large B-cell lymphoma. The source material was PBMCs, sampled in a trial of ipilimumab plus nivolumab as post-transplant consolidation. In DNA, the CDR3 is TGTGCCAGCAGCTTAGGCTCTAGCCATACACCCTACGAGCAGTACTTC. It translates to CASSLGSSHTPYEQYF.